The present T cell receptor (beta chain) was sequenced within a study of post-analysis software for immune sequencing data. Turning to this clonotype: The antigen remains undetermined.

Every TCR beta cDNA library bore unique molecular identifiers. Each CDR3 protein is one row after TCRdb ran MiXCR on the PCR reads. The sample has about 810,000 distinct CDR3 sequences, about 50% seen once. Whole-study results and caveats: Among a few TRBV segments more frequent in patients than controls were TRBV5-6, TRBV5-1 and TRBV20-1.

CDR3 length: 14 residues. In germline, CDR1 is ENHRY, CDR2 SYGVKD. The chain carries TRBV10-3 and TRBJ2-4, with 9 bases lining up with TRBD1. The DNA end favors TRBJ2-7, so the J call may be wrong. This clonotype originated in a girl under 18 with multiple sclerosis. Sample: blood. The CDR3 loop reads CAISEPGQGSEQYF. DNA of the CDR3: TGTGCCATCAGCGAACCGGGACAGGGATCCGAGCAGTACTTC.